These 16 T cell receptor beta chains were all obtained from the same sample, sequenced in a study of T cells in Graves' hyperthyroidism and ophthalmopathy (dated by TCRdb to about 2019). The protocol used for the library was multiplex PCR. The instrument was an Illumina HiSeq 2000. The TCR beta CDR3 regions were amplified from the RNA transcripts. The TCR CDR3 was subjected to a first round of RT-PCR using the HTBI primer set and the Qiagen OneStep RT-PCR kit. TCRdb reanalyzed the raw reads on its own, using fastp at Q25 for trimming and MiXCR for clone calling, and kept in-frame beta chains. Every entry covers one CDR3 protein and lists the most common genes and DNA from its rows. The sample includes approximately 690,000 distinct CDR3 sequences, with around 20% observed a single time. Approximately 30% of the sample rests with the top ten. The sample was blood. The receptors derive from a man between 25 and 39 years old with Graves' ophthalmopathy.

This clonotype has a handful of counts. This sequence may be a read error, since a much larger clone differs from it by one base. This chain uses TRBV28 with TRBJ2-6; 12 bases line up with TRBD1. The V gene's germline CDR1 is MDHEN and CDR2 SYDVKM. This CDR3 region has 17 residues. CDR3 residues: CASSRGTGGPGANILTF. As DNA, the CDR3 is TGTGCCAGCAGTCGCGGGACAGGGGGCCCTGGGGCCAACATCCTGACTTTC.

A remark on this clonotype: This may be a read error: a much more frequent sequence differs by one nucleotide. This chain links TRBV10-3 with TRBJ2-5; 11 bases map to TRBD2. Trimming took 8 bases from V and 7 from J; bases not matched to a gene: 9. The CDR3 totals 14 residues. CDR1 is ENHRY, CDR2 SYGVKD, per germline. The CDR3 spells CAIASGRYGGTQYF. The CDR3 DNA follows: TGTGCCATCGCTAGCGGGAGGTATGGAGGGACCCAGTACTTC.

The gene calls are TRBV4-1 and TRBJ2-7; D may correspond to TRBD1 or TRBD2 (5 bases each). This CDR3 is 15 amino acids long. Trimming removed 4 bases from V and 4 bases from J, with 17 bases in between. Germline CDR1 and CDR2: MGHRA and YSYEKL. Written as DNA, the CDR3 is TGCGCCAGCAGCCTCCAGGGAGTGGGTCGTTACGAGCAGTACTTC. This codes for CASSLQGVGRYEQYF.

This rearrangement joins TRBV9 to TRBJ2-7; D uncertain. Looked up from germline, CDR1 is SGDLS and CDR2 is YYNGEE. Trimming pared 4 bases from V and 2 bases from J, leaving 13 bases between. The CDR3 contains 14 residues. The CDR3 DNA reads as TGTGCCAGCAGCCGTATAACTACCCCCTACGAGCAGTACTTC. Its protein product is CASSRITTPYEQYF.

This clonotype has a count of ten or more. The CDR3 loop is CASSFWQGGGSGEQYF. The CDR3 nucleotides are TGTGCCAGCAGTTTCTGGCAGGGTGGCGGGAGTGGCGAGCAGTACTTC. This chain uses TRBV28 with TRBJ2-7, with TRBD2 matching over 7 bases. Germline CDR1 MDHEN, CDR2 SYDVKM. This CDR3 has 16 residues. After removal of 3 bases from V and 6 bases from J, the junction contained 14 bases not matched to a gene. Complete variable domain (other parts from reference TRBV28 and TRBJ2-7): DVKVTQSSRYLVKRTGEKVFLECVQDMDHENMFWYRQDPGLGLRLIYFSYDVKMKEKGDIPEGYSVSREKKERFSLILESASTNQTSMYLCASSFWQGGGSGEQYFGPGTRLTVT.

This clonotype appeared many times. The rearrangement uses TRBV28 and TRBJ1-1, with D perhaps matching TRBD1 (5 bases). CDR1 and CDR2 (germline): MDHEN, SYDVKM. This CDR3 is 14 amino acids long. V lost 2 bases and J lost 9, with 16 bases in between. The CDR3 DNA follows: TGTGCCAGCAGTTTAACAACCAGGGCGAAAAAAGCTTTCTTT. Residues: CASSLTTRAKKAFF.

This clonotype appeared a few times. This rearrangement joins TRBV20-1 to TRBJ2-7, with 7 bases that match TRBD1. CDR3 length equals 13 residues. The V gene's germline CDR1 is DFQATT and CDR2 SNEGSKA (reference sequence). Losses at the gene ends were 6 bases for V and 3 bases for J; bases not matched to a gene: 8. The CDR3 sequence is CSAKFGQDYEQYF. DNA for the CDR3: TGCAGTGCCAAATTCGGACAGGACTACGAGCAGTACTTC.

There are a few counts of this clonotype. The chain couples TRBV28 to TRBJ1-4; 7 bases match TRBD1. J lost 8 bases, V lost 5 bases, and 5 bases had no gene match. Germline CDR1 MDHEN, CDR2 SYDVKM. CDR3 length: 13 residues. The DNA of the CDR3 is TGTGCCAGCAGTACACAGGGGCAGGAAAAACTGTTTTTT. Encoded protein: CASSTQGQEKLFF.

This clonotype was seen a few times. The chain links TRBV6-1 to TRBJ2-2; D is possibly TRBD1 or TRBD2 (6 bases each). This CDR3 is 15 amino acids long. Looked up from germline, CDR1 is MNHNS and CDR2 is SASEGT. Trimming took 5 bases from V and 5 from J, leaving 15 bases between them. The CDR3 is CASSQQIGGTGELFF. In DNA form, the CDR3 reads TGTGCCAGCAGTCAACAGATAGGGGGGACCGGGGAGCTGTTTTTT.

J is TRBJ2-5 and V is TRBV6-2 or TRBV6-3, with D perhaps TRBD1 or TRBD2 (7 bases each). The V end was cut by 8 bases, the J end by 4 bases, with 26 bases between. Germline lookup yields CDR1 MNHEY and CDR2 SVGEGT. The CDR3 contains 17 residues. As DNA, the CDR3 is TGTGCCAGCGGGGGCAGGGGGGCGGGAGTTCGGGGAGAGACCCAGTACTTC. Translated, it gives CASGGRGAGVRGETQYF.

The chain couples TRBV7-9 to TRBJ2-7, with D unresolved. The CDR3 loop spans 15 amino acids. Looked up from germline, CDR1 is SEHNR and CDR2 is FQNEAQ (reference sequence). Trimming took 5 bases from V and 2 from J, leaving 16 bases between them. Here the CDR3 reads CASSQDRAQTYEQYF. The CDR3 region has the DNA TGTGCCAGCAGCCAAGATAGGGCCCAAACCTACGAGCAGTACTTC.

This clonotype has ten or more counts. This chain connects TRBV7-6 to TRBJ2-7; 10 bases align to TRBD1. J was trimmed by 2 bases and V by 5 bases; bases with no gene match: 6. This CDR3 is built from 15 residues. CDR1 and CDR2 (germline): SGHVS, FNYEAQ. CDR3 protein: CASSPGQGRAYEQYF. The CDR3 DNA sequence: TGTGCCAGCAGCCCGGGACAGGGGAGGGCCTACGAGCAGTACTTC. The full variable domain, in which reference TRBV7-6 and TRBJ2-7 provide the parts outside the CDR3, is GAGVSQSPRYKVTKRGQDVALRCDPISGHVSLYWYRQALGQGPEFLTYFNYEAQQDKSGLPNDRFSAERPEGSISTLTIQRTEQRDSAMYRCASSPGQGRAYEQYFGPGTRLTVT.

This clonotype has at least ten counts. This sequence joins TRBV27 and TRBJ2-3; the D call may be TRBD1 or TRBD2 (6 bases each). The CDR3 contains 12 residues. Trimming took 3 bases from V and 6 from J, leaving 7 bases between them. Per germline, CDR1 MNHEY and CDR2 SMNVEV (reference sequence). CDR3 residues: CASSFGGDTQYF. The DNA of the CDR3 is TGTGCCAGCAGTTTCGGGGGCGATACGCAGTATTTT.

In DNA form, the CDR3 reads TGTGCCAGTTCTTACATCGACAGGCCACCGGGGTCACCCCTCCACTTT. Its translation: CASSYIDRPPGSPLHF. The J gene is TRBJ1-6, the V gene TRBV6-2 or TRBV6-3; weak D call: TRBD1 (6 bases). The CDR3 is 16 amino acids. CDR1 is MNHEY, CDR2 SVGEGT, per germline. Trimming stripped 9 bases from V and 10 bases from J, with 25 bases between.

Only a few counts were recorded for this clonotype. This chain links TRBV20-1 with TRBJ2-1; unclear D gene. V lost 0 bases and J lost 0, with 3 bases in between. Germline loops: CDR1 DFQATT, CDR2 SNEGSKA (reference sequence). CDR3 length equals 13 residues. The CDR3 DNA is TGCAGTGCTAGAGAGGACTCCTACAATGAGCAGTTCTTC. Translated: CSAREDSYNEQFF.

A few counts support this clonotype. The J gene is TRBJ2-3, the V gene TRBV9; no clear D. The V gene lost 3 bases and the J gene lost 2 bases, with 16 bases spanning the gap. The V gene's germline CDR1 is SGDLS and CDR2 YYNGEE. The CDR3 covers 16 residues. Here the CDR3 DNA reads TGTGCCAGCAGCGCCAAACGGTCCCCAATCACAGATACGCAGTATTTT. As protein: CASSAKRSPITDTQYF.